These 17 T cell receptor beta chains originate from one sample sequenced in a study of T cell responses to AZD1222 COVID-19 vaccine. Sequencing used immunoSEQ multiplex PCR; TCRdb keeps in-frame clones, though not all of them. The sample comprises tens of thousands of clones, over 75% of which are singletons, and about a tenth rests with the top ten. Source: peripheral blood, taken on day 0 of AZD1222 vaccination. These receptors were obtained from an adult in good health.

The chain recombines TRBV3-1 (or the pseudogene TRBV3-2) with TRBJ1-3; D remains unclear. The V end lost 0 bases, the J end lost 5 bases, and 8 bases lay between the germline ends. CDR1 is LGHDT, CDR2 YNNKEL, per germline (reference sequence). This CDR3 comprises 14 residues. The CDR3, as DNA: TGTGCCAGCAGCCAAGATCTCGGGCGAAACACCATATATTTT. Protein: CASSQDLGRNTIYF.

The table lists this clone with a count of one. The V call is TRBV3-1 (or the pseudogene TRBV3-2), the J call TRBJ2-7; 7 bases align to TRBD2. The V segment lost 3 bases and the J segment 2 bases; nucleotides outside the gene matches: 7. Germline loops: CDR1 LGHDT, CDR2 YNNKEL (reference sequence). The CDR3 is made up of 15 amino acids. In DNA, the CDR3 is TGTGCCAGCAGCCATCAGTCTAGCGGAACCTACGAGCAGTACTTC. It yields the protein CASSHQSSGTYEQYF.

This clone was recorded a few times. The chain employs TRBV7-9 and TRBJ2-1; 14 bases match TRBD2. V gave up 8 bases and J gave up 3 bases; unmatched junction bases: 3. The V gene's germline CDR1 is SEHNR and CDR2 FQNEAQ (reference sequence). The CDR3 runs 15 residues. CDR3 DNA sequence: TGTGCCAGCGAGACTAGCGGGGGGGTCTACAATGAGCAGTTCTTC. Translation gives CASETSGGVYNEQFF.

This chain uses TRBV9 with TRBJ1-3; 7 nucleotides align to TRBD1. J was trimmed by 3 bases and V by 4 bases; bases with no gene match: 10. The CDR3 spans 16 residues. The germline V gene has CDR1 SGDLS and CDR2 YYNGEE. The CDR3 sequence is CASSTRQGGVGNTIYF. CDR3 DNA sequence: TGTGCCAGCAGCACGAGACAGGGAGGCGTTGGAAACACCATATATTTT.

CDR3 coding DNA: TGTGCCAGCGGTCAACAGGGGGCGAACTATGGCTACACCTTC. Its translation: CASGQQGANYGYTF. The genes are TRBV7-9 and TRBJ1-2; 9 nucleotides align to TRBD1. The CDR3 has 14 residues. Germline V gene sequence: CDR1 SEHNR, CDR2 FQNEAQ (reference sequence). V shed 8 bases, J shed 2 bases, and the junction held 6 bases outside the gene matches.

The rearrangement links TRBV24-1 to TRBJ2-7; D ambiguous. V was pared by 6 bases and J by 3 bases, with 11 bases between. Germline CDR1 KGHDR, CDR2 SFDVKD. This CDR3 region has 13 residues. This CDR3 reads CATSPGWSYEQYF. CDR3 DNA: TGTGCCACCAGTCCCGGGTGGAGCTACGAGCAGTACTTC.

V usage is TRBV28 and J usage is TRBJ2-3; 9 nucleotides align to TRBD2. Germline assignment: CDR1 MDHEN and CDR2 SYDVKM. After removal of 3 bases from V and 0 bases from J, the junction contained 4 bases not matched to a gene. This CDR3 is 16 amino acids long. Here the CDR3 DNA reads TGTGCCAGCAGTTTCCGCGGGGGGGCTAGCACAGATACGCAGTATTTT. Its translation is CASSFRGGASTDTQYF.

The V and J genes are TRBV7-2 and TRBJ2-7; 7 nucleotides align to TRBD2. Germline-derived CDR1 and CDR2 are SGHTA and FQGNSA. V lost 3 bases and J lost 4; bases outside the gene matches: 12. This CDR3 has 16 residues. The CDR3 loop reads CASSFGLSGGGYEQYF. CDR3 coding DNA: TGTGCCAGCAGCTTTGGCCTAAGTGGGGGGGGATACGAGCAGTACTTC.

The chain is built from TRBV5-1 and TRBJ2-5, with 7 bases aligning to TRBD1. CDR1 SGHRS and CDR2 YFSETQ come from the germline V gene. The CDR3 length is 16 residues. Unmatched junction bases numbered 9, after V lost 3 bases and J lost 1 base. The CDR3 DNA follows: TGCGCCAGCAGCTCCAGGGACCGGGACAGCCAAGAGACCCAGTACTTC. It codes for CASSSRDRDSQETQYF.

CDR3 in DNA: TGCGCCAGCAGCCCCTACCCCGACAGAACCTCTGGAAACACCATATATTTT. This gives the protein CASSPYPDRTSGNTIYF. The chain joins TRBV5-1 to TRBJ1-3, with a weak D call TRBD1 (5 bases). Trimming took off 4 bases at V and 0 bases at J, with 17 bases between the two ends. Germline loops: CDR1 SGHRS, CDR2 YFSETQ. This CDR3 has 17 residues. The variable domain in full, with the rest retrieved from reference TRBV5-1 and TRBJ1-3, is KAGVTQTPRYLIKTRGQQVTLSCSPISGHRSVSWYQQTPGQGLQFLFEYFSETQRNKGNFPGRFSGRQFSNSRSEMNVSTLELGDSALYLCASSPYPDRTSGNTIYFGEGSWLTVV.

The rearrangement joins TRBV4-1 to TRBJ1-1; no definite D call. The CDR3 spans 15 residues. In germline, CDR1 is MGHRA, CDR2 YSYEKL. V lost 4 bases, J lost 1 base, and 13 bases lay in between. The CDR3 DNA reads TGCGCCAGCAGCCGGGAAGGGCGGGGGAACACTGAAGCTTTCTTT. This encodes CASSREGRGNTEAFF.

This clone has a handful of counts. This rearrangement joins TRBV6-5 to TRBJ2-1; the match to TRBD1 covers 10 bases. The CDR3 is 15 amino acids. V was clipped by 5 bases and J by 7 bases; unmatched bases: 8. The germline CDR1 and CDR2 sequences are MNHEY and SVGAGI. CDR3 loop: CASSRDRGRTNEQFF. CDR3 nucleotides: TGTGCCAGCAGTCGGGACAGGGGCCGAACAAATGAGCAGTTCTTC.

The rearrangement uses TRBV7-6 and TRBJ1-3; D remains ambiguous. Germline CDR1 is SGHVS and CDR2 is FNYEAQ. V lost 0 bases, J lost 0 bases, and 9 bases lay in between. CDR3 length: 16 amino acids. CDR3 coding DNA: TGTGCCAGCAGCTTAGCCGGTCTCTACTCTGGAAACACCATATATTTT. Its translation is CASSLAGLYSGNTIYF.

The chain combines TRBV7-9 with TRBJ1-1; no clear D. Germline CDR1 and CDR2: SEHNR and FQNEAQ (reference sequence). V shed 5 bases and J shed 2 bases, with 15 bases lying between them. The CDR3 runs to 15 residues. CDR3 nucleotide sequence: TGTGCCAGCAGCACTTTGACACCAGCAAACACTGAAGCTTTCTTT. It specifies CASSTLTPANTEAFF.

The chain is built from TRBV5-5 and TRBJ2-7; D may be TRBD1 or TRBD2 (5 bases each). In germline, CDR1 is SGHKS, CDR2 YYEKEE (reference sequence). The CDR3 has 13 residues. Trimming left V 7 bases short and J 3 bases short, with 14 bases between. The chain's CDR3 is CASGTGTRYEQYF. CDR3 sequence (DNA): TGTGCCAGCGGTACCGGGACCCGCTACGAGCAGTACTTC. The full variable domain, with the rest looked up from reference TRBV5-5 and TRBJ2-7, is DAGVTQSPTHLIKTRGQQVTLRCSPISGHKSVSWYQQVLGQGPQFIFQYYEKEERGRGNFPDRFSARQFPNYSSELNVNALLLGDSALYLCASGTGTRYEQYFGPGTRLTVT.

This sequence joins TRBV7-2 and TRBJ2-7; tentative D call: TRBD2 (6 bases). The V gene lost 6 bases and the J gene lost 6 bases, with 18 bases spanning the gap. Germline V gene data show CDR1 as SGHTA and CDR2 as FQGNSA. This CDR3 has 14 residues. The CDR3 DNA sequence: TGTGCCAGCAGGTCCTATAGCCTGGAGGGCGAGCAGTACTTC. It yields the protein CASRSYSLEGEQYF.

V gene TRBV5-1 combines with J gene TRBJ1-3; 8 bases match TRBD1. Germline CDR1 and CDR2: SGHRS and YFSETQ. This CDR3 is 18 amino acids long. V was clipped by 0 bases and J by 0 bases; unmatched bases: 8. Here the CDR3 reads CASSLGAGTGGSGNTIYF. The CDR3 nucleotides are TGCGCCAGCAGCTTGGGGGCCGGGACAGGAGGCTCTGGAAACACCATATATTTT. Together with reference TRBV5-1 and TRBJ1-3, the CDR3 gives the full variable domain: KAGVTQTPRYLIKTRGQQVTLSCSPISGHRSVSWYQQTPGQGLQFLFEYFSETQRNKGNFPGRFSGRQFSNSRSEMNVSTLELGDSALYLCASSLGAGTGGSGNTIYFGEGSWLTVV.